The sequence of this TCR beta chain was determined in a study of vaccination effects on CD4 cells after COVID-19. Trimming took 6 bases from V and 1 from J; bases not matched to a gene: 10. This CDR3 has 17 residues. Germline CDR1 MNHNY, CDR2 SVGAGI (reference sequence). Assay: immunoSEQ multiplex PCR; the TCRdb copy retains only in-frame clones and omits some. The table lists roughly 25,000 clones, around 74% of them singletons. Comments on this clone: Its antigen is unidentified.

Study results and limitations: Few convalescent patients, and no early post-infection timepoints, were available to the study. Among infection- and vaccine-induced clones, marked clonal contraction occurred late after vaccination.

Under the ViraFEST assay, PBMC were stimulated with viral peptide pools so that antigen-specific CD4+ T cells expanded. Sequencing was performed afterwards. On day 10 of culture, CD4+ T cells were separated out. The healthy vaccine recipients, who had no prior SARS-CoV-2 infection, showed negative nucleocapsid antibodies. Both day 3 and day 7 saw half the medium replaced with IL-2 medium. This specimen consisted of CD4+ T cells from PBMCs cultured with SARS-CoV-2 spike peptides, obtained before COVID-19 vaccination. The V gene is TRBV6-6, the J gene TRBJ2-1, with 9 bases fitting TRBD2. The TCR comes from a human donor who received a COVID-19 vaccine. The DNA for the CDR3 is TGTGCCAGCAGACGAGCGGGGGGCTCCCTATCCTACAATGAGCAGTTCTTC. Protein: CASRRAGGSLSYNEQFF.